The clone carrying this TCR beta chain has just a few counts. Its antigen remains unknown. Time point in this sample: patch test 1, 2 weeks after DPC sensitization. Regarding treatment: therapeutic diphenylcyclopropenone sensitization with weekly scalp DPC. TCRdb passed the RACE reads through MiXCR, listing each CDR3 protein once. The table includes approximately 74,000 distinct CDR3 sequences, around 30% detected once. The source of the sample is a study of human T cells and chemical hapten exposure. Study-level information: The sensitizer, 2% DPC, was used on about 2 cm by about 2 cm of upper inner arm skin. Patch tests containing 0.01% DPC, applied to the upper back, were read at 6 days.

Whole-study findings and limits: Compared with pre-sensitization or healthy control sets, expanded TCRs clustered more. Because all patients had alopecia, their immune responses might differ from healthy ones.

This receptor was taken from a middle-aged man with alopecia areata. Some clones in this sample may be carry-over from other donors' samples. Sample: whole blood, taken in connection with sensitization to the hapten diphenylcyclopropenone (DPC).

The CDR3 sequence: CASGPQTSGSQDTQYF. In nucleotides, the CDR3 is TGTGCCAGCGGTCCCCAGACTAGCGGGAGTCAAGATACGCAGTATTTT. The chain carries TRBV6-1 and TRBJ2-3; 12 bases map to TRBD2. The CDR3 is made up of 16 amino acids. Germline values: CDR1 MNHNS, CDR2 SASEGT. V lost 8 bases, J lost 5 bases, and 11 bases stayed unmatched.